This TCR beta chain is from a study of shared clonotypes between healthy human individuals. The overall study: The plates for each donor numbered three CD4 naive, three CD4 memory, two CD8 naive and one CD8 memory.

Study-level results: Richness estimates generally favored naive over memory subsets. The naive CD4 repertoires of several donors were compared, and around 5.1% of clonotypes were shared.

Donors were healthy HIV-negative adults without recently reported acute infections or vaccinations. Sequencing used immunoSEQ multiplex PCR; TCRdb keeps in-frame clones, though not all of them. The sample lists about 960,000 clones; 76% were seen once. On this clone itself: Its matching antigen is unknown.

The sequencing sample was made of memory CD4+ T cells sorted from blood. Subset denoted: CD45RA-negative fraction. The receptor's source is a man between 18 and 35 years old in good health.

CDR3 nucleotide sequence: TGTGCCAGCTCACCACAGGAGGCCCGGGGCAATGAGCAGTTCTTC. This gives the protein CASSPQEARGNEQFF. V gene TRBV18 combines with J gene TRBJ2-1, with D perhaps matching TRBD2 (5 bases). This CDR3 has 15 amino acids. The V gene lost 1 base and the J gene lost 6 bases, with 13 bases spanning the gap. Germline CDR1 is KGHSH and CDR2 is LQKENI.